This T cell receptor (beta chain) was identified in a study of T cell repertoires in cytomegalovirus infection. Study findings and constraints: Cumulative frequency (of public TCR beta family members) identified carriers of CMV plus the relevant HLA. The ex vivo response was dominated by HLA-C-restricted CMV-specific TCR beta clonotypes.

For this clonotype: What it recognizes is unknown.

The CDR3 loop spans 15 amino acids. Germline assignment: CDR1 SGHVS and CDR2 FNYEAQ. Trimming took off 6 bases at V and 4 bases at J, with 15 bases between the two ends. A single record per CDR3 protein comes from TCRdb applying MiXCR to the reads. The sample consists of some 590,000 distinct CDR3 sequences, under 45% of them appearing once. This clonotype was obtained from a human donor in good health (CMV status not recorded). Some clones in this sample may be carry-over from other donors' samples. The gene calls are TRBV7-6 and TRBJ2-2, with D maybe TRBD2 (6 bases). Sequenced here: cultured PBMCs, sampled from culture after CMV antigen stimulation. In DNA form, the CDR3 reads TGTGCCAGCAGTTCGCGGGGACTGGCCACCGGGGAGCTGTTTTTT. Its translation is CASSSRGLATGELFF.